This record looks at one T cell receptor (beta chain) sequence and its context. Its antigen is still unknown. This sample was taken from a study of post-analysis software for immune sequencing data. Whole-study results and caveats: Significantly decreased normalized Chao1 diversity was recorded for multiple sclerosis patients relative to controls. The five TRBV segments detected at higher frequency in patients than in controls included TRBV5-6, TRBV5-1 and TRBV20-1.

Sequencing libraries made from TCR beta cDNA carried unique molecular identifiers. TCRdb ran MiXCR on the PCR reads and lists one entry per CDR3 protein. The sample contains roughly 650,000 distinct CDR3 sequences, around 60% of which appear only once. The CDR3 loop spans 13 amino acids. Trimming left V 1 base short and J 11 bases short, with 14 bases between. Germline V lookup: CDR1 SGHVS, CDR2 FQNEAQ. The sample consisted of blood. The chain joins TRBV7-8 to TRBJ2-5; the D is unclear. The TCR comes from a girl aged 2 to 10 with multiple sclerosis. In nucleotides, the CDR3 is TGTGCCAGCAGCTTAGACGGTGGCCTCAAGCAGTACTTC. Protein product: CASSLDGGLKQYF.